These 22 T cell receptor beta chains were sequenced from one sample in a study of T cells after yellow fever vaccination. TCRdb reprocessed the 5' RACE reads with MiXCR, giving one entry per CDR3 protein. The sample gives 300,000 to 400,000 distinct CDR3 sequences, around 13% of which show up once; 3% to 4% is in the top ten. The input for sequencing was CD4+ T cells sorted from PBMCs, taken 15 days after the yellow fever booster vaccination. The receptors originated from a man aged 18 to 29 who received the YFV17D yellow fever vaccine.

This clonotype came up a few times. The chain recombines TRBV5-5 with TRBJ2-7, with 8 bases matching TRBD1. The germline V gene encodes CDR1 SGHKS and CDR2 YYEKEE (reference sequence). The CDR3 length is 15 residues. V shed 0 bases, J shed 2 bases, and the junction held 4 bases outside the gene matches. The CDR3 DNA follows: TGTGCCAGCAGCTTGGGCAGGGGGCAGGCCTACGAGCAGTACGTC. Amino acids: CASSLGRGQAYEQYV.

The chain has TRBV24-1 and TRBJ2-6; D is unclear. CDR1 and CDR2 (germline): KGHDR, SFDVKD. Trimming shortened V by 6 bases and J by 0 bases, and 11 bases separated the two germline ends. The CDR3 loop spans 16 amino acids. CDR3 in DNA: TGTGCCACCAGTTCGTCAGCCGTCTCTGGGGCCAACGTCCTGACTTTC. It is translated as CATSSSAVSGANVLTF.

This clonotype was seen more than once but under ten times. The gene calls are TRBV18 and TRBJ2-1; D remains ambiguous. Trimming took 3 bases from V and 9 from J, leaving 12 bases between them. From germline, CDR1 is KGHSH and CDR2 LQKENI. The CDR3 consists of 13 residues. CDR3 residues: CASSPPPPGEQFF. The CDR3 DNA sequence: TGTGCCAGCTCACCGCCCCCCCCTGGTGAGCAGTTCTTC.

This chain connects TRBV5-1 to TRBJ2-6, with 9 bases matching TRBD1. Germline CDR1 reads SGHRS; CDR2 reads YFSETQ. The J segment lost 1 base and the V segment lost 5 bases, leaving 4 bases of the junction unmatched. This CDR3 has 16 amino acids. In DNA form, the CDR3 reads TGCGCCAGCAGTTGGGACAGGGCTTCTGGGGCCAACGTCCTGACTTTC. Translated, it gives CASSWDRASGANVLTF.

This chain connects TRBV10-3 to TRBJ2-5; D uncertain. The V end was cut by 8 bases, the J end by 2 bases, with 9 bases between. This CDR3 contains 12 residues. CDR1 is ENHRY and CDR2 is SYGVKD in the germline V gene. The CDR3 DNA reads as TGTGCCATCTCTCGACCACAAGAGACCCAGTACTTC. This translates into CAISRPQETQYF.

The rearrangement links TRBV6-1 to TRBJ2-5, with 8 bases matching TRBD1. CDR1 and CDR2 from the germline V gene are MNHNS and SASEGT. This CDR3 is built from 14 residues. V was pared by 5 bases and J by 1 base, with 3 bases of the junction left unmatched. In DNA, the CDR3 is TGTGCCAGCAGTTTGACAGGGGTCCAAGAGACCCAGTACTTC. Translated: CASSLTGVQETQYF.

This clonotype appeared many times. This chain connects TRBV5-1 to TRBJ2-5; D is unresolved. Germline lookup yields CDR1 SGHRS and CDR2 YFSETQ. CDR3 length equals 14 residues. With 0 bases removed from V and 2 bases from J, the gap between germline ends came to 8 bases. The CDR3 nucleotides read TGCGCCAGCAGCTTGGATCTCCCTCAAGAGACCCAGTACTTC. Translated: CASSLDLPQETQYF.

A few counts support this clonotype. The gene calls are TRBV20-1 and TRBJ2-7; no clear D gene. The CDR3 covers 10 residues. Germline-derived CDR1 and CDR2 are DFQATT and SNEGSKA (reference sequence). The CDR3 spells CLYLDYEQYF. The CDR3 DNA reads as TGCCTTTACTTGGACTACGAGCAGTACTTC.

The V and J genes are TRBV2 and TRBJ2-1; TRBD1 matches 8 bases. The germline CDR1 and CDR2 sequences are SNHLY and FYNNEI. V shed 7 bases, J shed 1 base, and the junction held 6 bases outside the gene matches. The CDR3 length is 15 residues. CDR3 nucleotide sequence: TGTGCCAGCAATCAAGGACAGGGATCCTACAATGAGCAGTTCTTC. It is translated as CASNQGQGSYNEQFF.

The sample holds a few counts of this clonotype. This rearrangement joins TRBV18 to TRBJ1-1; D might be TRBD1 (6 bases). Trimming stripped 3 bases from V and 5 bases from J, with 22 bases between. This CDR3 is built from 17 residues. Germline V gene lookup returns CDR1 KGHSH and CDR2 LQKENI. CDR3 in amino acids: CASSPLVVRGARTEAFF. The CDR3 bases are TGTGCCAGCTCACCCTTAGTAGTTCGGGGGGCGCGTACTGAAGCTTTCTTT.

This clonotype has a count of ten or more. The chain uses TRBV5-1 and TRBJ2-3; 11 nucleotides agree with TRBD2. Losses at the gene ends were 0 bases for V and 3 bases for J; bases not matched to a gene: 3. CDR3 length: 16 amino acids. Germline V lookup: CDR1 SGHRS, CDR2 YFSETQ. The CDR3, as DNA: TGCGCCAGCAGCTTGGCTACTAGCGGGGGAACAGATACGCAGTATTTT. Translated: CASSLATSGGTDTQYF. Full variable domain (rest looked up from reference TRBV5-1 and TRBJ2-3): KAGVTQTPRYLIKTRGQQVTLSCSPISGHRSVSWYQQTPGQGLQFLFEYFSETQRNKGNFPGRFSGRQFSNSRSEMNVSTLELGDSALYLCASSLATSGGTDTQYFGPGTRLTVL.

This chain uses TRBV12-3 or TRBV12-4 with TRBJ2-4, with a possible D match to TRBD2 (5 bases). V lost 7 bases to trimming and J lost 6 bases, with 16 bases between them. The CDR3 covers 14 residues. The CDR3 bases are TGTGCCAGCACGTTCGCGGGTGGCGGAAACATTCAGTACTTC. Amino acids: CASTFAGGGNIQYF.

A few counts support this clonotype. V and J are TRBV11-1 and TRBJ2-3; 11 bases are a match to TRBD1. J lost 4 bases, V lost 8 bases, and 5 bases had no gene match. CDR3 length equals 14 residues. Per germline, CDR1 SGHAT and CDR2 FQDESV (reference sequence). CDR3 nucleotide sequence: TGTGCCAGCGTTGGACAGGGGGCTTCAGATACGCAGTATTTT. Encoded protein: CASVGQGASDTQYF.

CDR3 residues: CATRNTEAFF. The CDR3 DNA follows: TGTGCCACCCGGAACACTGAAGCTTTCTTT. V usage is TRBV28 and J usage is TRBJ1-1; D gene ambiguous. The CDR3 totals 10 residues. Germline V gives CDR1 MDHEN, CDR2 SYDVKM. The V gene lost 10 bases and the J gene lost 1 base, with 4 bases spanning the gap.

This clonotype was seen only a few times. This sequence joins TRBV20-1 and TRBJ2-3; maybe TRBD1 (7 bases). Per germline, CDR1 DFQATT and CDR2 SNEGSKA (reference sequence). V gave up 2 bases and J gave up 3 bases, with 12 bases separating them. The CDR3 is 14 amino acids. CDR3 loop: CSARSGGWTDTQYF. The CDR3 DNA follows: TGCAGTGCTAGATCAGGGGGGTGGACAGATACGCAGTATTTT.

This clonotype appeared a few times. The rearrangement joins TRBV7-2 to TRBJ1-4; D gene uncertain. The CDR3 length is 12 residues. The V gene's germline CDR1 is SGHTA and CDR2 FQGNSA. Trimming left V 5 bases short and J 7 bases short, with 8 bases between. CDR3 loop: CASSPSSEKLFF. CDR3 nucleotide sequence: TGTGCCAGCAGCCCATCCAGTGAAAAACTGTTTTTT.

This clonotype was picked up many times. The chain joins TRBV19 to TRBJ1-3; possibly TRBD1 for D (5 bases). The length of the CDR3 is 15 residues. Trimming left V 4 bases short and J 1 base short, with 11 bases between. CDR1 LNHDA and CDR2 SQIVND come from the germline V gene (reference sequence). CDR3 in DNA: TGTGCCAGTAGTACACTCGACAGTTCTGGAAACACCATATATTTT. The encoded protein is CASSTLDSSGNTIYF.

The chain uses TRBV10-3 and TRBJ1-3; D possibly corresponds to TRBD1 (5 bases). V lost 8 bases and J 4 bases, leaving 12 bases between the germline ends. Per the germline V gene, CDR1 is ENHRY and CDR2 is SYGVKD. The CDR3 is 13 amino acids. Here the CDR3 DNA reads TGTGCCATCCTGAGGGACGCCGGAAACACCATATATTTT. This translates into CAILRDAGNTIYF.

This clonotype was counted between two and nine times. This chain joins TRBV7-3 and TRBJ2-5, with D perhaps TRBD2 (7 bases). V lost 5 bases to trimming and J lost 4 bases, with 11 bases between them. CDR3 length: 13 amino acids. CDR1 SGHTA and CDR2 FQGTGA come from the germline V gene. The CDR3 is CASSRGARETQYF. In DNA, the CDR3 is TGTGCCAGCAGCCGGGGGGCCCGAGAGACCCAGTACTTC.

CDR3 sequence: CASSQGYRGSAGELFF. In DNA form, the CDR3 reads TGCGCCAGCAGCCAAGGCTATCGAGGTTCCGCCGGGGAGCTGTTTTTT. The chain combines TRBV4-1 with TRBJ2-2, with unresolved D. Trimming left V 1 base short and J 6 bases short, with 15 bases between. This CDR3 has 16 amino acids. In germline, CDR1 is MGHRA, CDR2 YSYEKL.

The sample holds a few counts of this clonotype. The chain carries TRBV20-1 and TRBJ2-5; TRBD2 is a possible D gene (5 bases). The CDR3 is 14 residues long. V dropped 5 bases and J dropped 2 bases, with 15 bases sitting between them. Germline CDR1 and CDR2: DFQATT and SNEGSKA (reference sequence). The CDR3 loop is CSAPRQRSQETQYF. The DNA of the CDR3 is TGCAGTGCTCCACGCCAGCGGTCACAAGAGACCCAGTACTTC.

CDR3 sequence reads: CASNRGQKNSPLHF. The CDR3 DNA is TGTGCCAGTAACAGGGGACAGAAAAATTCACCCCTCCACTTT. This rearrangement joins TRBV19 to TRBJ1-6; TRBD1 matches at 7 bases. The J segment lost 7 bases and the V segment lost 7 bases, leaving 7 bases of the junction unmatched. Germline V gives CDR1 LNHDA, CDR2 SQIVND (reference sequence). There are 14 residues in the CDR3.